This T cell receptor (beta chain) derives from a study of CD8+ T cells in alopecia areata. In this sample, this clone turned up a few times. The antigen remains unidentified. V dropped 1 base and J dropped 4 bases, with 14 bases sitting between them. This CDR3 comprises 15 residues. Germline values: CDR1 LGHNA, CDR2 YNFKEQ. Treatment reported: oral pan-JAK inhibitor, 5-10 mg twice daily. General study points: Links between baseline CD8+ expansion and response need larger treated cohorts.

cDNA reverse transcribed from extracted RNA served as the sequencing template. The method was immunoSEQ multiplex PCR; TCRdb's version includes in-frame clones alone and lacks a portion of them. Of under 350,000 clones listed, roughly 50% are singletons. This clonotype originated in a human donor with alopecia areata. Here the sequenced sample was CD4+ T cells sorted from blood, taken at week 24, from a patient treated with tofacitinib. The V gene is TRBV4-2, the J gene TRBJ2-7; tentatively, D is TRBD1 or TRBD2 (7 bases each). Here the CDR3 reads CASSQVPGGGYEQYF. The DNA of the CDR3 is TGTGCCAGCAGCCAAGTGCCAGGGGGAGGGTACGAGCAGTACTTC.